This entry lists 8 T cell receptor beta chains sequenced from one sample in a study of blood T cells in healthy people across ages. A J-beta primer mix and a sample-barcoded 5' primer were used in a second PCR of about 7 to 12 cycles. TCRdb used MiXCR to reprocess the 5' RACE reads, holding one entry per CDR3 protein. The sample carries roughly 1,700,000 distinct CDR3 sequences, over 25% recorded once. Sequencing used blood. The receptors were gathered from a woman under 40 in good health.

A few counts support this clonotype. The genes are TRBV10-3 and TRBJ2-5; no firm D call. Between the trimmed V and J ends, which lost 0 bases and 7 bases, there was a span of 15 bases. This CDR3 is 15 amino acids long. Germline lookup yields CDR1 ENHRY and CDR2 SYGVKD. This CDR3 reads CAISESPSGGGTQYF. As DNA, the CDR3 is TGTGCCATCAGTGAGTCGCCGTCGGGCGGTGGGACCCAGTACTTC.

This clonotype turned up a few times. The CDR3 DNA sequence: TGCAGCGTTGAGGGGGCAAGGAACGAGCAGTACTTC. It is translated as CSVEGARNEQYF. The genes are TRBV29-1 and TRBJ2-5; weak D call: TRBD1 (6 bases). Near its end, the DNA agrees better with TRBJ2-7, so the J call may be wrong. Germline CDR1 and CDR2: SQVTM and ANQGSEA. This CDR3 spans 12 amino acids.

The table lists this clonotype with a few counts. The chain links TRBV7-9 to TRBJ1-2; maybe TRBD1 (5 bases). Trimming cost V 5 bases and J 4 bases, with 14 bases left between them. The germline V gene encodes CDR1 SEHNR and CDR2 FQNEAQ (reference sequence). The CDR3 is 14 amino acids. As DNA, the CDR3 is TGTGCCAGCAGCCAAAGACGCGACAGCTATGGCTACACCTTC. Translated, it gives CASSQRRDSYGYTF.

This clonotype was counted a few times. A much larger clone differs from this one at a single base, so this may be a read error. This chain joins TRBV29-1 and TRBJ2-7; 9 positions match TRBD1. The length of the CDR3 is 14 residues. CDR1 is SQVTM, CDR2 ANQGSEA, per germline. After removal of 5 bases from V and 3 bases from J, the junction contained 8 bases not matched to a gene. Here the CDR3 reads CSVYGMDRGYEQYF. The CDR3 DNA is TGCAGCGTTTACGGGATGGACAGGGGCTACGAGCAGTACTTC.

This clonotype has just a few counts. J is TRBJ2-4 and V is TRBV2; 9 bases line up with TRBD1. The CDR3 is 12 residues long. Germline CDR1 reads SNHLY; CDR2 reads FYNNEI. Trimming took 11 bases from V and 9 from J; bases not matched to a gene: 8. In DNA form, the CDR3 reads TGTGCCGGGGGGACAGGGCAGGGCATTCAGTACTTC. As protein: CAGGTGQGIQYF.

This clonotype occurred a few times. The J gene is TRBJ1-5, the V gene TRBV7-2; TRBD1 might be the D (5 bases). Germline V gene sequence: CDR1 SGHTA, CDR2 FQGNSA. The ends were cut back, 4 bases at V and 5 bases at J, with 15 bases in the middle. The CDR3 is 15 residues long. The CDR3 here is CASSSWSRGDQPQHF. For the CDR3, the DNA is TGTGCCAGCAGCTCCTGGAGTAGGGGCGATCAGCCCCAGCATTTT.

Ten or more counts support this clonotype. V is TRBV10-3 and J is TRBJ2-4; TRBD1 is a possible D gene (6 bases). V lost 3 bases and J 6 bases, leaving 12 bases between the germline ends. Germline V lookup: CDR1 ENHRY, CDR2 SYGVKD. The CDR3 is 14 amino acids. The CDR3 region is CAISEFGQPNIQYF. In DNA form, the CDR3 reads TGTGCCATCAGTGAATTTGGACAGCCAAACATTCAGTACTTC.

This clonotype was seen repeatedly, ten times or more. The CDR3 bases are TGTGCCAGCAGCTTGGAGTGGAATTCCTACGAGCAGTACTTC. Translating it yields CASSLEWNSYEQYF. The chain is built from TRBV5-5 and TRBJ2-7; D gene unclear. The CDR3 extends over 14 amino acids. Germline-derived CDR1 and CDR2 are SGHKS and YYEKEE (reference sequence). V gave up 0 bases and J gave up 1 base, with 8 bases separating them.